Listed here is a single TCR beta chain. These data belong to a study of blood T cell repertoires in COVID-19. Turning to the study itself: The samples span acute and convalescent COVID-19 from the United States, Italy and Spain. From T cells, B-cell-depleted T cells, or PBMCs came the material, which was cDNA or gDNA.

Trimming took off 2 bases at V and 6 bases at J, with 16 bases between the two ends. This CDR3 has 15 residues. Germline V CDR1 and CDR2: KGHSH, LQKENI. Original processing methods: It was from reference gene primer amplification that nucleated cell counts were estimated. The protocol was immunoSEQ multiplex PCR, while the TCRdb copy is restricted to in-frame clones and leaves out a portion. V, J and clone size are those of that table, while D and trimming were read from the DNA. The profile shows under 250,000 clones, about 89% of them singletons. The J gene is TRBJ1-1, the V gene TRBV18; a weak D match, TRBD1 (5 bases). Sequencing used peripheral blood. The sequence was collected from a woman aged 55-69 years who had recovered from COVID-19. As DNA, the CDR3 is TGTGCCAGCTCACCAATTGGCTCCGTACAGGCTGAAGCTTTCTTT. Amino acids: CASSPIGSVQAEAFF.